Here is one T cell receptor beta chain with its context. The sample originates from a study of blood T cell repertoires in COVID-19. Looking at the study overall: Nucleic acid was either cDNA or gDNA, and it came from T cells, B-cell-depleted T cells, or PBMCs.

Original data processing: Amplified reference gene primers provided the basis for estimating nucleated cell counts. TCRdb keeps only in-frame clones here, not all; method: immunoSEQ multiplex PCR. V and J calls and clone size follow that table, whereas D and trimming were derived from the DNA. The profile shows around 200,000 clones, more than 75% of them singletons. CDR1 is SGHTA and CDR2 is FQGTGA in the germline V gene. V was clipped by 1 base and J by 10 bases, with 11 bases between them. The CDR3 contains 13 residues. Seattle patients were enrolled during active infection and followed longitudinally.

The sequence came from a woman aged 40-49 years with COVID-19, enrolled during active disease. Sequencing was done on a sample of peripheral blood. The chain is built from TRBV7-3 and TRBJ2-4; a possible D gene is TRBD2 (5 bases). CDR3 amino acids: CASSLIESGIQYF. CDR3 DNA sequence: TGTGCCAGCAGCTTAATCGAGTCGGGAATTCAGTACTTC.